Below, one TCR beta chain is given with its context. This sample was taken from a study of blood T cell repertoires in COVID-19. Overall study context: PBMCs, B-cell-depleted T cells, or T cells were the source of the cDNA or gDNA that made up the material.

Produced via immunoSEQ multiplex PCR; TCRdb's table is partial and in-frame only. The profile shows 490,000 or so clones, about nine tenths of them singletons. V lost 1 base to trimming and J lost 7 bases; unmatched junction nucleotides: 7. This CDR3 has 17 amino acids. CDR1 and CDR2 (germline): SGHAT, FQNNGV. The TCR was taken from an older woman who had recovered from COVID-19. The sample was PBMCs or T cells enriched from blood (not recorded which). The chain uses TRBV11-2 and TRBJ2-7, with 16 positions matching TRBD2. The CDR3 DNA sequence: TGTGCCAGCAGCTTAGTAGGGACTAGCGGGGGGGCCGTTGAGCAGTACTTC. Protein: CASSLVGTSGGAVEQYF.